Listed below are T cell receptor beta chains from one sample, sequenced in a study of blood T cell repertoires in COVID-19. Clones were sequenced by immunoSEQ multiplex PCR, and TCRdb holds only the in-frame ones, with some missing. This sample has about 110,000 clones, with more than 70% found just once. Sequencing used peripheral blood. These receptors came from a woman aged 70 to 79 who had recovered from COVID-19. Both conserved end residues are part of each CDR3. D genes are given only for firm matches. Some rows mark clone size as missing; the rest say once, few, many or name a class of expanded clone.

TRBD2	TRBJ2-7	NA	TRBV11-2	TGTGCCAGCAGCTTAGTTCGAGCGGGGGGGCCTGATTTTAGCGAGCAGTACTTC	CASSLVRAGGPDFSEQYF
NA	TRBJ2-1	NA	TRBV6-5	TGTGCCAGCAGTCGCGTCCTAAGTGGAGGGCGGTTCTTC	CASSRVLSGGRFF
NA	TRBJ2-1	NA	TRBV6-5	TGTGCCAGCACCCCCCGCAAGCGGGCCTACAATGAGCAGTTCTTC	CASTPRKRAYNEQFF
NA	TRBJ2-6	NA	TRBV7-3	TGTGCCAGCAACCCAGGGGAGGGTCGAGGTGGAGCGGGGGCCAACGTCCTGACTTTC	CASNPGEGRGGAGANVLTF
NA	TRBJ1-3	NA	TRBV3-1/TRBV3-2	TGTGCCAGCAGCCAAGACTATCCGGGATTCTCTGGAAACACCATATATTTT	CASSQDYPGFSGNTIYF
NA	TRBJ2-7	NA	TRBV6-6	TGTGCCAGCAGGACTCATAGGGGGTTGAGAGGCGAGCAGTACTTC	CASRTHRGLRGEQYF
NA	TRBJ2-3	NA	TRBV7-3	TGTGCCAGCAGCTTAAGGAGGGCAGATACGCAGTATTTT	CASSLRRADTQYF
NA	TRBJ2-7	few	TRBV29-1	TGCAGCGTTGAACTCCTCGGGGAGCAGTACTTC	CSVELLGEQYF
TRBD1	TRBJ1-1	NA	TRBV18	TGTGCCAGCTCACAAACACAGGGGAGCACTGAAGCTTTCTTT	CASSQTQGSTEAFF
NA	TRBJ2-7	NA	TRBV11-2	TGTGCCAGCAGCTTAGATGGCCCAAATTACGAGCAGTACTTC	CASSLDGPNYEQYF
NA	TRBJ2-7	NA	TRBV19	TGTGCCAGTAGTCGACAGAGAAGCTCCTACGAGCAGTACTTC	CASSRQRSSYEQYF
NA	TRBJ2-2	NA	TRBV20-1	TGCAGTGCTGGAGCTAACGGGGAGCTGTTTTTT	CSAGANGELFF
TRBD1	TRBJ1-3	NA	TRBV9	TGTGCCAGCAGCACTCAGGGGGGCGGAAACACCATATATTTT	CASSTQGGGNTIYF
NA	TRBJ1-5	NA	TRBV12-3/TRBV12-4	TGTGCCAGCAGTTTGGGCAACAATCAGCCCCAGCATTTT	CASSLGNNQPQHF
NA	TRBJ2-1	NA	TRBV28	TGTGCCAGCTCAGTTTATGGACTATCGGGTGAGCAGTTCTTC	CASSVYGLSGEQFF
TRBD1	TRBJ1-1	once	TRBV3-1/TRBV3-2	TGTGCCAGCAGCCCCCTTAGGGGGCGATTTGAAGCTTTCTTT	CASSPLRGRFEAFF
TRBD2	TRBJ2-7	NA	TRBV4-1	TGCGCCAGCAGCCTCTCCCCGGGACTAAACTACGAGCAGTACTTC	CASSLSPGLNYEQYF